This T cell receptor (beta chain) stems from a study of blood T cell repertoires in COVID-19. The V gene's germline CDR1 is SGHDT and CDR2 YYEEEE. Trimming shortened V by 3 bases and J by 5 bases, and 12 bases separated the two germline ends. The length of the CDR3 is 13 residues. Only in-frame clones appear in the TCRdb table, and some are missing; sequencing was by immunoSEQ multiplex PCR. The table has 220,000 or so clones, around nine tenths seen once. The receptor was isolated from a man aged 55 to 70 who had recovered from COVID-19. Input material: peripheral blood. The chain employs TRBV5-6 and TRBJ2-7, with D uncertain. The CDR3 sequence is CASSSLSNHEQYF. DNA for the CDR3: TGTGCCAGCAGCTCCCTTAGTAACCACGAGCAGTACTTC.